This T cell receptor (beta chain) was sequenced in a study of cytomegalovirus exposure and HLA in healthy donors. For the study at large: A prior analysis found roughly 100 million unique TCR beta sequences from approximately 200 million T cells. Of the donors genotyped, approximately 410 in all, 75% to 85% fell in the Caucasian-associated ancestry cluster.

Concerning this clone: Its antigen is unidentified.

In the PCR, 60 Vbeta and 13 Jbeta primers were used. Repertoires were generated with immunoSEQ multiplex PCR, while TCRdb's copy carries only in-frame clones and drops some. Of approximately 110,000 clones listed, about 70% are singletons. The study, taken as a whole, reports: Published work reported that the classifier diagnosed cytomegalovirus status with high specificity and sensitivity.

With 0 bases clipped from V and 8 bases from J, the junction kept 9 bases outside the gene matches. Germline-derived CDR1 and CDR2 are LGHNA and YNFKEQ. CDR3 length equals 16 residues. This chain links TRBV4-2 with TRBJ2-4; 8 nucleotides align to TRBD2. This clonotype was sampled from a man aged 50 or older in good health and CMV-seropositive. The material sequenced was PBMCs. Here the CDR3 DNA reads TGTGCCAGCAGCCAAGAAGGAAGCGGGAGTCGGGACATTCAGTACTTC. This sequence encodes CASSQEGSGSRDIQYF.